These 32 T cell receptor beta chains were all obtained from the same sample, sequenced in a study of T cell changes during pregnancy in multiple sclerosis. TCRdb's table, derived via immunoSEQ multiplex PCR, lists solely in-frame clones and lacks some. The data hold about 12,000 clones, with around 94% observed a single time. This specimen consisted of CD4+ T cells from peripheral blood mononuclear cells, obtained before pregnancy. These receptor sequences come from a female donor with multiple sclerosis, enrolled in a pregnancy study.

The V gene is TRBV28, the J gene TRBJ2-3; 11 bases map to TRBD1. CDR3 length: 15 amino acids. V lost 2 bases and J lost 8; bases outside the gene matches: 6. Germline CDR1 is MDHEN and CDR2 is SYDVKM. CDR3 nucleotides: TGTGCCAGCAGTTTAGGGGTGGGACAGGGGGGTACGCAGTATTTT. This codes for CASSLGVGQGGTQYF.

The rearrangement links TRBV7-6 to TRBJ1-1; TRBD1 is a possible D gene (6 bases). The CDR3 is made up of 13 amino acids. CDR1 and CDR2 (germline): SGHVS, FNYEAQ. V lost 3 bases, J lost 2 bases, and 7 bases lay in between. CDR3 DNA: TGTGCCAGCAGCTTGACAGGAAACACTGAAGCTTTCTTT. This encodes CASSLTGNTEAFF.

The rearrangement joins TRBV2 to TRBJ1-5; TRBD1 might be the D (6 bases). The length of the CDR3 is 17 residues. V lost 6 bases and J lost 0, with 18 bases in between. Germline values: CDR1 SNHLY, CDR2 FYNNEI. CDR3 loop: CASSRGRRGYSNQPQHF. The CDR3 region has the DNA TGTGCCAGCAGCCGCGGACGCAGGGGTTATAGCAATCAGCCCCAGCATTTT.

The chain combines TRBV11-2 with TRBJ2-1; 16 nucleotides align to TRBD2. V trimming: 5 bases; J trimming: 3 bases; junction bases outside the gene matches: 7. Germline CDR1 and CDR2: SGHAT and FQNNGV. The CDR3 extends over 18 amino acids. CDR3 bases: TGTGCCAGCAGCCCAGGGACTAGCGGGGGGGCAAACTACAATGAGCAGTTCTTC. Translation gives CASSPGTSGGANYNEQFF.

The rearrangement joins TRBV5-8 to TRBJ2-3, with 9 bases that match TRBD1. Germline lookup yields CDR1 SGHTS and CDR2 YDEGEE. The CDR3 spans 15 residues. The V and J ends lost 0 bases and 6 bases, in that order; junction bases with no gene match: 5. DNA of the CDR3: TGTGCCAGCAGCTTGGGACAGGGGGAGGGGGATACGCAGTATTTT. Its translation is CASSLGQGEGDTQYF.

The chain carries TRBV9 and TRBJ2-7; maybe TRBD1 (6 bases). With 4 bases removed from V and 4 bases from J, the gap between germline ends came to 18 bases. The CDR3 extends over 15 amino acids. Germline loops: CDR1 SGDLS, CDR2 YYNGEE. CDR3 loop: CASSPQGMGIYEQYF. DNA of the CDR3: TGTGCCAGCAGCCCCCAGGGGATGGGAATTTACGAGCAGTACTTC.

The genes are TRBV5-1 and TRBJ1-2; D is unclear. Trimming shortened V by 0 bases and J by 1 base, and 10 bases separated the two germline ends. The CDR3 runs to 15 residues. Germline V gene lookup returns CDR1 SGHRS and CDR2 YFSETQ. The CDR3 loop is CASSLVPGNNYGYTF. CDR3 coding DNA: TGCGCCAGCAGCTTGGTGCCCGGGAATAACTATGGCTACACCTTC.

The V call is TRBV5-6, the J call TRBJ1-2, with D possibly matching TRBD1 (5 bases). This CDR3 comprises 13 residues. Per germline, CDR1 SGHDT and CDR2 YYEEEE. The V end was cut by 0 bases, the J end by 10 bases, with 13 bases between. The DNA for the CDR3 is TGTGCCAGCAGCTTGGCAGGGCCCGGCGACTACACCTTC. Its translation: CASSLAGPGDYTF.

This chain links TRBV13 with TRBJ1-1, with TRBD1 as a possible D gene (6 bases). Germline values: CDR1 PRHDT, CDR2 FYEKMQ (reference sequence). Trimming pared 5 bases from V and 11 bases from J, leaving 18 bases between. The CDR3 sequence is 13 residues long. This CDR3 reads CASSPPGGVGAFF. DNA of the CDR3: TGTGCCAGCAGCCCACCGGGGGGCGTAGGGGCTTTCTTT.

As for this clone: One end of the junction varies from germline; a read error may be responsible. The chain links TRBV7-7 to TRBJ2-2; D might be TRBD2 (6 bases). The germline gives CDR1 SSHAT, CDR2 FNYEAQ (reference sequence). The CDR3 runs 14 residues. CDR3 residues: CASSLAEEDGELFF. In DNA form, the CDR3 reads TGTGCTAGCAGCTTAGCGGAGGAAGACGGGGAGCTGTTTTTT. Variable domain in full (rest from reference TRBV7-7 and TRBJ2-2): GAGVSQSPRYKVTKRGQDVTLRCDPISSHATLYWYQQALGQGPEFLTYFNYEAQPDKSGLPSDRFSAERPEGSISTLTIQRTEQRDSAMYRCASSLAEEDGELFFGEGSRLTVL.

The J gene is TRBJ1-2, the V gene TRBV6-5; TRBD1 matches 11 bases. The CDR3 covers 15 residues. Germline-derived CDR1 and CDR2 are MNHEY and SVGAGI. J lost 4 bases, V lost 6 bases, and 7 bases had no gene match. The CDR3 region is CASRYTGQGGYGYTF. The CDR3 bases are TGTGCCAGCAGATACACGGGACAGGGGGGCTATGGCTACACCTTC.

The chain employs TRBV2 and TRBJ2-6; perhaps TRBD1 as D (6 bases). V gave up 2 bases and J gave up 4 bases, with 9 bases separating them. Germline V lookup: CDR1 SNHLY, CDR2 FYNNEI. This CDR3 is built from 15 residues. This chain's CDR3 is CASSELGAGANVLTF. As DNA, the CDR3 is TGTGCCAGCAGTGAACTGGGGGCAGGGGCCAACGTCCTGACTTTC.

The J gene is TRBJ2-3, the V gene TRBV7-6, with 11 nucleotides matching TRBD2. The CDR3 is 16 residues long. Germline CDR1 SGHVS, CDR2 FNYEAQ. The trim removed 5 bases at V and 1 base at J, leaving 5 bases unmatched. The CDR3 is CASSRLTSGGTDTQYF. The CDR3, as DNA: TGTGCCAGCAGCCGTCTGACTAGCGGGGGCACAGATACGCAGTATTTT.

The chain combines TRBV7-9 with TRBJ2-5; no clear D. V dropped 1 base and J dropped 2 bases, with 8 bases sitting between them. Germline lookup yields CDR1 SEHNR and CDR2 FQNEAQ (reference sequence). This CDR3 is built from 14 residues. The CDR3 loop is CASSLGGKQETQYF. The CDR3 coding sequence is TGTGCCAGCAGCTTAGGCGGCAAACAAGAGACCCAGTACTTC. The entire variable domain, with the rest obtained from reference TRBV7-9 and TRBJ2-5, is as follows: DTGVSQNPRHKITKRGQNVTFRCDPISEHNRLYWYRQTLGQGPEFLTYFQNEAQLEKSRLLSDRFSAERPKGSFSTLEIQRTEQGDSAMYLCASSLGGKQETQYFGPGTRLLVL.

This chain links TRBV7-9 with TRBJ2-3; a possible D gene is TRBD2 (6 bases). The germline V gene has CDR1 SEHNR and CDR2 FQNEAQ (reference sequence). The CDR3 runs 15 residues. Trimming removed 3 bases at V and 0 bases at J, with 10 bases between. The CDR3 protein is CASSFGRGSTDTQYF. Written as DNA, the CDR3 is TGTGCCAGCAGCTTCGGTCGGGGGAGCACAGATACGCAGTATTTT.

The V gene is TRBV5-4, the J gene TRBJ1-1; 8 bases are a match to TRBD1. V lost 10 bases and J lost 0; bases outside the gene matches: 8. The CDR3 has 14 amino acids. From germline, CDR1 is SGHNT and CDR2 YYREEE (reference sequence). The DNA for the CDR3 is TGTGCCCATGGGTCAGGGGGCGTGAACACTGAAGCTTTCTTT. Translating gives CAHGSGGVNTEAFF.

This clone appeared a few times. The chain employs TRBV6-1 and TRBJ1-3; possible D gene TRBD1, 5 bases. The CDR3 is 12 residues long. Trimming took off 10 bases at V and 0 bases at J, with 7 bases between the two ends. Germline V gives CDR1 MNHNS, CDR2 SASEGT. The CDR3 here is CAIQGSGNTIYF. The CDR3 DNA sequence: TGTGCCATCCAGGGCTCTGGAAACACCATATATTTT.

The chain is built from TRBV5-1 and TRBJ2-1; the D is unclear. Germline CDR1 is SGHRS and CDR2 is YFSETQ. The CDR3 extends over 11 amino acids. Trimming pared 4 bases from V and 7 bases from J, leaving 6 bases between. CDR3 in DNA: TGCGCCAGCAGCGTAACTAATGAGCAGTTCTTC. Amino acids: CASSVTNEQFF.

V is TRBV5-4 and J is TRBJ2-2, with TRBD1 identical over 8 bases. CDR3 length: 15 residues. The V gene end was trimmed by 1 base and the J gene end by 7 bases; junction bases not matched to a gene: 6. Germline V CDR1 and CDR2: SGHNT, YYREEE (reference sequence). The CDR3 sequence: CASSLSDRDFGELFF. The CDR3 region has the DNA TGTGCCAGCAGCTTGTCGGACAGGGACTTCGGGGAGCTGTTTTTT.

DNA of the CDR3: TGTGCCAGCAGCTTTTCCCCCGATCGGTCCTACGAGCAGTACTTC. Its translation: CASSFSPDRSYEQYF. The chain joins TRBV7-2 to TRBJ2-7, with unresolved D. V was pared by 3 bases and J by 1 base, with 13 bases between. This CDR3 has 15 amino acids. Germline CDR1 and CDR2: SGHTA and FQGNSA. The full variable domain, rest sourced from reference TRBV7-2 and TRBJ2-7, is GAGVSQSPSNKVTEKGKDVELRCDPISGHTALYWYRQSLGQGLEFLIYFQGNSAPDKSGLPSDRFSAERTGGSVSTLTIQRTQQEDSAVYLCASSFSPDRSYEQYFGPGTRLTVT.

The genes are TRBV11-2 and TRBJ2-7; the D gene is possibly TRBD1 (6 bases). V lost 5 bases to trimming and J lost 2 bases, with 16 bases between them. Germline loops: CDR1 SGHAT, CDR2 FQNNGV. CDR3 size: 15 residues. CDR3 region: CASSPRTAPTYEQYF. CDR3 sequence (DNA): TGTGCCAGCAGCCCCCGGACAGCGCCAACCTACGAGCAGTACTTC.

The chain joins TRBV6-1 to TRBJ1-3; the D gene is possibly TRBD1 (6 bases). CDR1 is MNHNS, CDR2 SASEGT, per germline. Deletions cut 3 bases from V and 11 bases from J, with 14 bases between. This CDR3 region has 13 residues. The CDR3 DNA follows: TGTGCCAGCAGTGAGATCTTGGGGGCAGCCATATATTTT. Its translation is CASSEILGAAIYF.

V and J are TRBV27 and TRBJ1-4; TRBD1 aligns across 8 bases. Germline V gene data show CDR1 as MNHEY and CDR2 as SMNVEV (reference sequence). V dropped 4 bases and J dropped 3; count of bases not matched to a gene: 13. There are 18 residues in the CDR3. CDR3 DNA sequence: TGTGCCAGCAGTTCAAACTACCTCAGGGGGCCGCCTAATGAAAAACTGTTTTTT. As protein: CASSSNYLRGPPNEKLFF.

The chain employs TRBV10-1 and TRBJ2-3, with D possibly matching TRBD1 (5 bases). The CDR3 runs to 14 residues. Trimming removed 6 bases from V and 0 bases from J, with 10 bases in between. Germline V gene data show CDR1 as WNHNN and CDR2 as SYGVQD (reference sequence). The CDR3 bases are TGCGCCAGCAGCTCAGGGTTGAGCACAGATACGCAGTATTTT. This translates into CASSSGLSTDTQYF.

CDR3 residues: CASSEASWGQFSNQPQHF. DNA for the CDR3: TGTGCCAGCAGTGAAGCCAGCTGGGGACAGTTTAGCAATCAGCCCCAGCATTTT. The gene calls are TRBV6-1 and TRBJ1-5; the match to TRBD1 covers 7 bases. Germline loops: CDR1 MNHNS, CDR2 SASEGT. The trim removed 0 bases at V and 0 bases at J, leaving 8 bases unmatched. CDR3 length: 18 residues.

The rearrangement uses TRBV5-5 and TRBJ1-1; weak D call: TRBD1 (6 bases). Germline CDR1 is SGHKS and CDR2 is YYEKEE (reference sequence). V was trimmed by 4 bases and J by 6 bases, leaving 13 bases between them. The CDR3 is made up of 13 amino acids. The CDR3 DNA reads as TGTGCCAGCAGCACCACAGGGATCGCTGAAGCTTTCTTT. This translates into CASSTTGIAEAFF.

The V call is TRBV5-1, the J call TRBJ2-1, with D perhaps matching TRBD1 (5 bases). Trimming cost V 0 bases and J 6 bases, with 13 bases left between them. The CDR3 totals 15 residues. The V gene's germline CDR1 is SGHRS and CDR2 YFSETQ. The CDR3 DNA follows: TGCGCCAGCAGCTTGGCCGGCAGGGTATTCAATGAGCAGTTCTTC. This sequence encodes CASSLAGRVFNEQFF.

This chain joins TRBV19 and TRBJ1-2, with D hard to call. Per the germline V gene, CDR1 is LNHDA and CDR2 is SQIVND (reference sequence). Trimming removed 3 bases at V and 5 bases at J, with 16 bases between. The CDR3 spans 15 residues. CDR3 DNA sequence: TGTGCCAGTAGTATTTCTGGGCATTCTGAGTATGGCTACACCTTC. As protein: CASSISGHSEYGYTF. Filled out from reference TRBV19 and TRBJ1-2, the complete variable domain reads DGGITQSPKYLFRKEGQNVTLSCEQNLNHDAMYWYRQDPGQGLRLIYYSQIVNDFQKGDIAEGYSVSREKKESFPLTVTSAQKNPTAFYLCASSISGHSEYGYTFGSGTRLTVV.

The rearrangement joins TRBV11-3 to TRBJ1-1, with TRBD1 as a possible D gene (6 bases). This CDR3 comprises 14 residues. V was cut by 3 bases and J by 2 bases, with 10 bases left in between. Per germline, CDR1 SGHNT and CDR2 YENEEA. CDR3 bases: TGTGCCAGCAGCTTGGGCAGGGGAAACACTGAAGCTTTCTTT. Its protein product is CASSLGRGNTEAFF. The full variable domain, completed using reference TRBV11-3 and TRBJ1-1, is EAGVVQSPRYKIIEKKQPVAFWCNPISGHNTLYWYLQNLGQGPELLIRYENEEAVDDSQLPKDRFSAERLKGVDSTLKIQPAELGDSAVYLCASSLGRGNTEAFFGQGTRLTVV.

The V call is TRBV27, the J call TRBJ2-2; 8 bases are shared with TRBD1. The germline V gene encodes CDR1 MNHEY and CDR2 SMNVEV (reference sequence). With V trimmed by 3 bases and J by 7 bases, 7 bases remained unmatched. The CDR3 runs to 15 residues. CDR3 region: CASSLGRGRVGELFF. In DNA, the CDR3 is TGTGCCAGCAGTTTGGGCAGGGGGCGAGTCGGGGAGCTGTTTTTT.

The chain combines TRBV7-8 with TRBJ2-7; 7 nucleotides align to TRBD2. CDR3 length: 12 residues. CDR1 is SGHVS and CDR2 is FQNEAQ in the germline V gene. Trimming cost V 5 bases and J 6 bases; bases outside gene matches: 4. The CDR3 coding sequence is TGTGCCAGCAGCAATTGGGGGGGCGAGCAGTACTTC. Its protein is CASSNWGGEQYF.

The rearrangement uses TRBV7-2 and TRBJ1-1, with 10 bases that match TRBD1. The length of the CDR3 is 14 residues. Germline values: CDR1 SGHTA, CDR2 FQGNSA. V lost 5 bases and J lost 11; bases outside the gene matches: 11. In DNA form, the CDR3 reads TGTGCCAGCAGCCCGGGACAGGGGCCGCGGCGGGCTTTCTTT. Translation gives CASSPGQGPRRAFF.